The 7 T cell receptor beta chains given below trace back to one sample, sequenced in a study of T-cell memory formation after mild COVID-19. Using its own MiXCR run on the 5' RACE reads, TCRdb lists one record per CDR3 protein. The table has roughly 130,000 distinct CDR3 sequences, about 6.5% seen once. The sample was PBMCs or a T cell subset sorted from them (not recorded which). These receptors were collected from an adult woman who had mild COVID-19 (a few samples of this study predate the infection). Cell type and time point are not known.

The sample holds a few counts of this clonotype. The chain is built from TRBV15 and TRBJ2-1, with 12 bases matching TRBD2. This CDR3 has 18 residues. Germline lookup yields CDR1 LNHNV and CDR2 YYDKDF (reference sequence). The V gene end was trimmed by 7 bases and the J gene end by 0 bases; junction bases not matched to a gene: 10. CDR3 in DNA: TGTGCCACCAACCCGGGACTAGCGGGTGCGAGCTCCTACAATGAGCAGTTCTTC. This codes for CATNPGLAGASSYNEQFF.

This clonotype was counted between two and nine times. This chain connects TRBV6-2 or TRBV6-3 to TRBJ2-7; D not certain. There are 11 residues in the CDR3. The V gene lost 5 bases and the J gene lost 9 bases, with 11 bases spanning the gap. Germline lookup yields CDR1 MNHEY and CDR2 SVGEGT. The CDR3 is CASSPGRRQYF. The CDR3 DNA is TGTGCCAGCAGTCCTGGGCGTAGGCAGTACTTC.

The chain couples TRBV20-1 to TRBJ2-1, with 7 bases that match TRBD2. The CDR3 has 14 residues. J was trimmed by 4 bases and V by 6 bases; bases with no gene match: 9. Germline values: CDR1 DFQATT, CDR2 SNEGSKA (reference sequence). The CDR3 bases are TGCAGTGCCAAGAACTCGGGGGGATACAATGAGCAGTTCTTC. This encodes CSAKNSGGYNEQFF.

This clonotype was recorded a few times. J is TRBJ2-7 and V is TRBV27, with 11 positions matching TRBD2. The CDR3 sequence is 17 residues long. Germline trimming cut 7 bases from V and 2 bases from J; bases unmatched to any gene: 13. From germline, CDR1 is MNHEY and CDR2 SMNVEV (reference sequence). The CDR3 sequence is CASTPLSGRAGPYEQYF. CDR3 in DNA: TGTGCCAGCACCCCACTTAGCGGGAGGGCCGGTCCCTACGAGCAGTACTTC.

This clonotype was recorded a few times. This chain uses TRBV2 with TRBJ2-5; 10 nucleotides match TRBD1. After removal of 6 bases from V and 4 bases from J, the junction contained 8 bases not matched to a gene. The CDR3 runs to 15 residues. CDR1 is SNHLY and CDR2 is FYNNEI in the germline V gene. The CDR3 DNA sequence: TGTGCCAGCAGCCCAGGACAGGGGGTATCAGAGACCCAGTACTTC. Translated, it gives CASSPGQGVSETQYF.

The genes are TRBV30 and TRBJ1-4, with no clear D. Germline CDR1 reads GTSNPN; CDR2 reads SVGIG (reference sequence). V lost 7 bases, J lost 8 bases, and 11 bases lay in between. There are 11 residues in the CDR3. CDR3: CASDSEEKLFF. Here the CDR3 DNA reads TGTGCCTCAGATTCGGAAGAAAAACTGTTTTTT.

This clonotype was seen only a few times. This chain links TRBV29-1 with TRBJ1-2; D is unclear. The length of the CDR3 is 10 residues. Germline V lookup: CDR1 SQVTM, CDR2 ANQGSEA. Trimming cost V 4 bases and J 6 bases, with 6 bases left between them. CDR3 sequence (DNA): TGCAGCGTTGGTCCCGATGGCTACACCTTC. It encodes CSVGPDGYTF. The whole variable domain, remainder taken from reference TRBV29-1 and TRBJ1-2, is SAVISQKPSRDICQRGTSLTIQCQVDSQVTMMFWYRQQPGQSLTLIATANQGSEATYESGFVIDKFPISRPNLTFSTLTVSNMSPEDSSIYLCSVGPDGYTFGSGTRLTVV.